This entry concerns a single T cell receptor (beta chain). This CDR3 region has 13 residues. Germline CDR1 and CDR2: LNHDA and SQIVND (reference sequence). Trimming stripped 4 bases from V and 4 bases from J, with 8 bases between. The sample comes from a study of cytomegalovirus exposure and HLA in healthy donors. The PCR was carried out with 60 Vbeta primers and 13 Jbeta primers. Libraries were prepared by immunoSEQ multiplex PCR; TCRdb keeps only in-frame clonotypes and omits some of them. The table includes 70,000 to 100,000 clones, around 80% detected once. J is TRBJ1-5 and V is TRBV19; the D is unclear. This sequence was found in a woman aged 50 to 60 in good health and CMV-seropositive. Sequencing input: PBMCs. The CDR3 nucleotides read TGTGCCAGTAGTACACCAGCGAATCAGCCCCAGCATTTT. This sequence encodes CASSTPANQPQHF. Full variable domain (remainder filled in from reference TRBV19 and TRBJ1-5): DGGITQSPKYLFRKEGQNVTLSCEQNLNHDAMYWYRQDPGQGLRLIYYSQIVNDFQKGDIAEGYSVSREKKESFPLTVTSAQKNPTAFYLCASSTPANQPQHFGDGTRLSIL.